This T cell receptor beta chain was identified during a study of blood T cell repertoires in COVID-19. Turning to the study itself: Italy, Spain and the United States were the sources of the convalescent and acute COVID-19 samples. Sample material is recorded as cDNA or gDNA derived from T cells, B-cell-depleted T cells, or PBMCs.

V lost 6 bases to trimming and J lost 7 bases; unmatched junction nucleotides: 11. CDR1 and CDR2 (germline): SGHVS, FQNEAQ. The CDR3 is 14 residues long. Original methodology: It was from reference gene primer amplification that nucleated cell counts were estimated. Sequencing used immunoSEQ multiplex PCR; TCRdb keeps in-frame clones, though not all of them. The DNA was the basis for D and trimming; V, J and clone size are from that table. Counted here are about 70,000 clones, around 87% occurring once; the ten biggest clones make up more than 10%. This sequence joins TRBV7-8 and TRBJ2-5, with 7 bases lining up with TRBD1. Sequenced material: peripheral blood. This TCR derives from a human donor in a cohort sampled during active COVID-19. DNA of the CDR3: TGTGCCAGCAGGTCCCAGACAGGGCCCCTGACCCAGTACTTC. It codes for CASRSQTGPLTQYF.